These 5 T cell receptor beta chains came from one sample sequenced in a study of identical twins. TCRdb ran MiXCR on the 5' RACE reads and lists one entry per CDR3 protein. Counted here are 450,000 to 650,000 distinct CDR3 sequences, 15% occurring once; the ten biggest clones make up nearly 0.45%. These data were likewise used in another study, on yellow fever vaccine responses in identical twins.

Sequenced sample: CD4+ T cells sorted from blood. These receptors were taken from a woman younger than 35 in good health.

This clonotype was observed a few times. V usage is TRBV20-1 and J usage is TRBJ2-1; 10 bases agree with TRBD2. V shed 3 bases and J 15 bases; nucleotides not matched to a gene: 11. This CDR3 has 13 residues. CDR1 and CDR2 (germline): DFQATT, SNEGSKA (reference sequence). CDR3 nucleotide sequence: TGCAGTGCTAGTTATATCCTAGCGGGAGATCGGTTCTTC. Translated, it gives CSASYILAGDRFF.

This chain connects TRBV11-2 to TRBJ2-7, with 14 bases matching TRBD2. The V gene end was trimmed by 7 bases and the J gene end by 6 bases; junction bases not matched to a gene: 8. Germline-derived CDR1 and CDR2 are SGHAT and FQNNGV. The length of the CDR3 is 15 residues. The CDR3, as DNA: TGTGCCAGCATTAGACCCGGGACTAGCGGGGGCGAGCAGTACTTC. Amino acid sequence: CASIRPGTSGGEQYF.

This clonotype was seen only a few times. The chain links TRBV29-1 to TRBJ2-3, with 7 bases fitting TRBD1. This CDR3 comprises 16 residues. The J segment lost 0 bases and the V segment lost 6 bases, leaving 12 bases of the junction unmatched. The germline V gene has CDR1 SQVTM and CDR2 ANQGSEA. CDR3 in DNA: TGCAGCGTCAGACCACAGGGGCGAACTAGCACAGATACGCAGTATTTT. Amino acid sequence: CSVRPQGRTSTDTQYF.

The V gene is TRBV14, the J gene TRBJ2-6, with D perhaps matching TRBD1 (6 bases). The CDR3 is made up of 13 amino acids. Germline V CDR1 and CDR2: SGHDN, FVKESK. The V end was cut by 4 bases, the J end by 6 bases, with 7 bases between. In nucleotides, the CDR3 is TGTGCCAGCAGCCCGGGACAGGCCAACGTCCTGACTTTC. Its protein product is CASSPGQANVLTF.

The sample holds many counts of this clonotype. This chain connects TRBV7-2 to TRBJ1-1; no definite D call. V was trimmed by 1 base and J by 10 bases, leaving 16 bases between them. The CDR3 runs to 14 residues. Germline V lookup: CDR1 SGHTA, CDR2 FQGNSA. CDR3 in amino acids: CASSLDSGLASAFF. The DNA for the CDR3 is TGTGCCAGCAGCTTAGACTCGGGTCTGGCTTCAGCTTTCTTT.